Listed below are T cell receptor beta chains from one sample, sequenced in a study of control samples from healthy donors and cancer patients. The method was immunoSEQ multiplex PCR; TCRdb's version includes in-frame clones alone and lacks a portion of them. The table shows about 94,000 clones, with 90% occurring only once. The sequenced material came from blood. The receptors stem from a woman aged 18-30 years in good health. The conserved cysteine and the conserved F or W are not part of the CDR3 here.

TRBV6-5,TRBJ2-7,ASSWSVRYEQY
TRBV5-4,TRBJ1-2,ASSPRQVANYGYT
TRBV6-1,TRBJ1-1,ASSDIVQGKSEAF
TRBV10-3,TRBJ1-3,AITKGGGNTIY
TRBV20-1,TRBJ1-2,SASGSYGYT
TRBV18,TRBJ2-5,ASSPGRGPETQY
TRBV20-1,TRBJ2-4,SASSVRDRLINIQY
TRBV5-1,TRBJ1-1,ASSWTADGTEAF
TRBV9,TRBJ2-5,ASSGGTGEETQY
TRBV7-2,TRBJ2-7,ASSFNSGNEQY
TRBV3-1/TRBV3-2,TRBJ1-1,ASSQGGGNTEAF
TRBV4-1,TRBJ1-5,ASSQASQINQPQH
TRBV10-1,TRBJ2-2,ASSIGGTTGELF
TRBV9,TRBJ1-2,ASSLGQPDNYGYT
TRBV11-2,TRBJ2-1,ASTKSAGNEQF
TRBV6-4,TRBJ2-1,ASSTTSGGAYEQF
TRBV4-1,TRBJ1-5,ASSRSTGSNQPQH
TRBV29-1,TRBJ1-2,SVYTPVPLHGYT
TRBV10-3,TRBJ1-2,AISHPEGDRGNGYT
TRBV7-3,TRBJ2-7,ASSPGGGATIYEQY
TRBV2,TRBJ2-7,ASNGPTYEQY
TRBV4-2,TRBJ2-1,ASSQDRERYSYNEQF
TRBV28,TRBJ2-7,ASSDRDRVAYEQY
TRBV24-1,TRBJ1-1,ATSDLGNTEAF
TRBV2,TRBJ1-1,ATKFLENTEAF
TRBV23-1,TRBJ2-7,ASSQMKGRREYEQY
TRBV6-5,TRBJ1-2,ASRPSSGFLGGYT